Each of the 17 T cell receptor beta chains below was sequenced from the same sample in a study of blood T cell repertoires in COVID-19 (dated by TCRdb to between 2020 and 2021). The library was generated by the immunoSEQ multiplex PCR assay. Entries here come from immuneACCESS through TCRdb and include only in-frame sequences with V and J called. Some clones fail to appear in such tables; in the studies checked, an unresolved V gene covers under half of the shortfall, and the cause of the remainder is unknown. In all, the sample holds some 200,000 clones, and roughly 87% of those were seen once. The ten largest account for approximately 2% of the sample. The specimen sequenced was PBMCs or T cells enriched from blood (not recorded which). These receptors were collected from a woman in her twenties or thirties who had recovered from COVID-19.

The chain combines TRBV27 with TRBJ2-1; no clear D. Germline CDR1 is MNHEY and CDR2 is SMNVEV (reference sequence). Trimming cost V 0 bases and J 2 bases, with 5 bases left between them. The CDR3 consists of 14 residues. The CDR3 DNA reads TGTGCCAGCAGTTTATCGGGCCCCTACAATGAGCAGTTCTTC. This encodes CASSLSGPYNEQFF.

The rearrangement uses TRBV19 and TRBJ2-4, with 7 bases lining up with TRBD1. The CDR3 has 16 amino acids. Germline V CDR1 and CDR2: LNHDA, SQIVND (reference sequence). Trimming at V came to 5 bases and at J to 3 bases, leaving 10 bases not matched to a gene. CDR3 sequence reads: CASSLRETGFKNIQYF. The CDR3 DNA follows: TGTGCCAGTAGTCTAAGGGAGACAGGGTTCAAAAACATTCAGTACTTC.

The chain joins TRBV7-6 to TRBJ1-5; 10 bases fit TRBD1. This CDR3 region has 16 residues. From germline, CDR1 is SGHVS and CDR2 FNYEAQ. The V gene end was trimmed by 0 bases and the J gene end by 5 bases; junction bases not matched to a gene: 4. CDR3 in amino acids: CASSLATGTGDQPQHF. The CDR3 DNA reads as TGTGCCAGCAGCTTAGCTACAGGGACAGGGGATCAGCCCCAGCATTTT.

CDR3 sequence reads: CASSQAGTGSTEGAFF. DNA for the CDR3: TGCGCCAGCAGCCAAGCCGGGACAGGTTCAACCGAGGGGGCTTTCTTT. V gene TRBV4-3 combines with J gene TRBJ1-1; 8 bases fit TRBD1. V shed 1 base, J shed 11 bases, and the junction held 15 bases outside the gene matches. The CDR3 is made up of 16 amino acids. Germline lookup yields CDR1 LGHNA and CDR2 YSLEER.

The rearrangement uses TRBV27 and TRBJ2-2; 14 positions agree with TRBD2. V was pared by 6 bases and J by 6 bases, with 9 bases of the junction left unmatched. Germline CDR1 reads MNHEY; CDR2 reads SMNVEV (reference sequence). The CDR3 is made up of 17 amino acids. CDR3 region: CASRGPGTSGSSGELFF. The CDR3 DNA sequence: TGTGCCAGCAGGGGACCCGGGACTAGCGGGAGTTCCGGGGAGCTGTTTTTT.

The CDR3 reads CAWTAGGLNIQYF. Written as DNA, the CDR3 is TGTGCCTGGACCGCGGGGGGGCTGAACATTCAGTACTTC. The chain couples TRBV30 to TRBJ2-4; 9 nucleotides agree with TRBD2. This CDR3 region has 13 residues. Germline V gene sequence: CDR1 GTSNPN, CDR2 SVGIG (reference sequence). V dropped 4 bases and J dropped 7; count of bases not matched to a gene: 5.

On this clone itself: Other DNA sequences of this sample code for an identical CDR3. V gene TRBV3-1 (or the pseudogene TRBV3-2) combines with J gene TRBJ1-2; D perhaps matches TRBD1 (6 bases). The CDR3 extends over 13 amino acids. Germline V CDR1 and CDR2: LGHDT, YNNKEL (reference sequence). V was clipped by 4 bases and J by 2 bases, with 8 bases between them. The CDR3 region has the DNA TGTGCCAGCAGCCGGCAGGGGAACTATGGCTACACCTTC. This encodes CASSRQGNYGYTF.

CDR3: CASSLGAGGPGEQFF. For the CDR3, the DNA is TGTGCCAGCAGCCTGGGAGCGGGGGGCCCCGGTGAGCAGTTCTTC. V and J are TRBV7-3 and TRBJ2-1, with TRBD2 matching over 9 bases. This CDR3 is built from 15 residues. After removal of 5 bases from V and 9 bases from J, the junction contained 11 bases not matched to a gene. The germline CDR1 and CDR2 sequences are SGHTA and FQGTGA.

This chain's CDR3 is CASSLAKDRTIMNTEAFF. As DNA, the CDR3 is TGCGCCAGCAGCTTGGCCAAAGACAGAACCATAATGAACACTGAAGCTTTCTTT. The chain recombines TRBV5-1 with TRBJ1-1; possible D gene TRBD1, 5 bases. The germline CDR1 and CDR2 sequences are SGHRS and YFSETQ. Trimming shortened V by 0 bases and J by 0 bases, and 18 bases separated the two germline ends. This CDR3 comprises 18 residues. Full variable domain (outside the CDR3, taken from reference TRBV5-1 and TRBJ1-1): KAGVTQTPRYLIKTRGQQVTLSCSPISGHRSVSWYQQTPGQGLQFLFEYFSETQRNKGNFPGRFSGRQFSNSRSEMNVSTLELGDSALYLCASSLAKDRTIMNTEAFFGQGTRLTVV.

The chain carries TRBV7-3 and TRBJ2-1; TRBD1 matches 7 bases. Germline-derived CDR1 and CDR2 are SGHTA and FQGTGA. This CDR3 spans 15 amino acids. V was clipped by 2 bases and J by 5 bases; unmatched bases: 6. The CDR3 region is CASSLSPGGNNEQFF. CDR3 nucleotide sequence: TGTGCCAGCAGCTTATCTCCAGGGGGTAACAATGAGCAGTTCTTC.

The gene calls are TRBV21-1 and TRBJ2-1; TRBD1 reflects the table's D call only, with no check against the DNA. TRBV21-1 is termed a pseudogene. This CDR3 region has 18 residues. CDR3 sequence: CASSRRLGTGETQGEQFF. For the CDR3, the DNA is TGTGCCAGCAGCAGACGCCTTGGGACAGGGGAAACGCAAGGTGAGCAGTTCTTC.

V gene TRBV5-5 combines with J gene TRBJ1-2; no definite D call. Trimming pared 0 bases from V and 2 bases from J, leaving 11 bases between. The CDR3 consists of 15 residues. The germline V gene has CDR1 SGHKS and CDR2 YYEKEE (reference sequence). The CDR3: CASSLGAANNYGYTF. CDR3 nucleotide sequence: TGTGCCAGCAGCTTGGGAGCAGCGAACAACTATGGCTACACCTTC.

The chain employs TRBV4-3 and TRBJ1-2; 7 positions agree with TRBD1. Germline V lookup: CDR1 LGHNA, CDR2 YSLEER. Losses at the gene ends were 1 base for V and 7 bases for J; bases not matched to a gene: 6. The CDR3 runs to 14 residues. In DNA, the CDR3 is TGCGCCAGCAGCCAAGCCCGGACAGGCCGTGGCTACACCTTC. It translates to CASSQARTGRGYTF.

The chain combines TRBV2 with TRBJ2-7; weak D call: TRBD1 (5 bases). The CDR3 extends over 13 amino acids. CDR1 is SNHLY and CDR2 is FYNNEI in the germline V gene. V was pared by 4 bases and J by 2 bases, with 9 bases between. The CDR3: CASSVGHPYEQYF. Written as DNA, the CDR3 is TGTGCCAGCAGTGTGGGGCATCCCTACGAGCAGTACTTC.

The CDR3 loop is CASSPLGGAGETQYF. The CDR3 DNA is TGTGCCAGCAGCCCTCTTGGGGGGGCGGGGGAGACCCAGTACTTC. V gene TRBV5-4 combines with J gene TRBJ2-5; a weak D match, TRBD2 (7 bases). Trimming removed 4 bases at V and 5 bases at J, with 18 bases between. Germline loops: CDR1 SGHNT, CDR2 YYREEE (reference sequence). This CDR3 comprises 15 residues.

The chain couples TRBV18 to TRBJ2-5; 10 bases line up with TRBD2. The germline V gene encodes CDR1 KGHSH and CDR2 LQKENI. The CDR3 has 13 residues. V was clipped by 3 bases and J by 14 bases; unmatched bases: 9. In DNA form, the CDR3 reads TGTGCCAGCTCACCCCCTAGCGGGGGCCCACAATACTTC. Residues: CASSPPSGGPQYF.

This sequence joins TRBV10-3 and TRBJ2-5, with 7 bases identical to TRBD1. This CDR3 has 13 amino acids. Unmatched junction bases numbered 4, after V lost 5 bases and J lost 4 bases. Per germline, CDR1 ENHRY and CDR2 SYGVKD. CDR3 protein: CAISPGTVETQYF. In DNA, the CDR3 is TGTGCCATCAGTCCCGGGACAGTAGAGACCCAGTACTTC.